This entry features one T cell receptor beta chain sequence. Its antigen remains unknown. The data were obtained in a study of blood T cells in healthy people across ages. Study conclusions and caveats: While age rose, TCR beta diversity per million T cells dropped in a roughly linear way. The CMV status of each donor remained undetermined, and this could have confounded shifts in expanded clonotypes.

The length of the CDR3 is 14 residues. Germline-derived CDR1 and CDR2 are DFQATT and SNEGSKA (reference sequence). Sample-barcoded 5' priming and a J-beta primer mix drove a second PCR of about 6 to 12 cycles. MiXCR, applied by TCRdb to the 5' RACE reads, yields one record per CDR3 protein. The sample contains roughly 1.9 million distinct CDR3 sequences, approximately 39% of which appear only once. Isolation per sample recovered at least 7 million PBMCs. The sequenced material came from blood. This receptor was identified in a human donor in good health. The chain has TRBV20-1 and TRBJ2-5; a weak D match, TRBD1 (6 bases). Matching the DNA end better, TRBJ2-7 makes the J call doubtful. The CDR3 DNA reads as TGCAGTGCTAGAGATCCCAGGGGTGGGTACGAGCAGTACTTC. This codes for CSARDPRGGYEQYF.